Listed below are T cell receptor beta chains from one sample, sequenced in a study of cytomegalovirus exposure and HLA in healthy donors. Measured with immunoSEQ multiplex PCR; TCRdb has only the in-frame clones, and not every one. Its table lists 80,000 to 100,000 clones. The sequenced sample was PBMCs. The source is a man aged 45-65 years in good health and CMV-seropositive. Both conserved end residues are part of each CDR3. D genes are given only for firm matches.

CASSEYYTGELFF | TGTGCCAGCAGTGAATATTATACCGGGGAGCTGTTTTTT | NA | TRBJ2-2 | TRBV25-1
CASSSRGQGFYGTEAFF | TGTGCCAGCAGCTCTCGGGGACAGGGATTTTACGGGACTGAAGCTTTCTTT | TRBD1 | TRBJ1-1 | TRBV11-1
CASRWGVTGQPQHF | TGTGCCAGCAGGTGGGGGGTTACGGGACAGCCCCAGCATTTT | NA | TRBJ1-5 | TRBV28
CAWSDLPGYTF | TGTGCCTGGAGTGATCTCCCTGGCTACACCTTC | NA | TRBJ1-2 | TRBV30
CASSLDRDGNTIYF | TGTGCCAGCTCTCTTGACAGGGATGGAAACACCATATATTTT | TRBD1 | TRBJ1-3 | TRBV18
CASSRSDREYEQYF | TGTGCCAGCAGCAGATCCGACAGGGAATACGAGCAGTACTTC | TRBD1 | TRBJ2-7 | TRBV6-5
CASSPSGVYEQYF | TGTGCCAGCAGCCCTAGCGGGGTCTACGAGCAGTACTTC | TRBD2 | TRBJ2-7 | TRBV11-2
CASSKIGADEQFF | TGTGCCAGCAGCAAAATAGGGGCGGATGAGCAGTTCTTC | NA | TRBJ2-1 | TRBV5-5
CATSRPPAGIAGYSYEQYF | TGTGCCACCAGCAGACCCCCCGCGGGGATAGCGGGGTATTCCTACGAGCAGTACTTC | TRBD2 | TRBJ2-7 | TRBV15
CASIPGLATDTQYF | TGTGCCAGCATCCCGGGACTAGCGACAGATACGCAGTATTTT | TRBD2 | TRBJ2-3 | TRBV7-2
CASERAYSNEQFF | TGTGCCTCGGAGCGGGCCTATTCCAATGAGCAGTTCTTC | NA | TRBJ2-1 | TRBV30
CAIGSGGDQPQHF | TGTGCCATCGGGTCGGGGGGCGATCAGCCCCAGCATTTT | NA | TRBJ1-5 | TRBV10-3
CASSYRGTGELFF | TGTGCCAGCAGTTACAGGGGCACCGGGGAGCTGTTTTTT | NA | TRBJ2-2 | TRBV6-5
CASSPPRAGYTYNEQFF | TGTGCCAGCTCACCACCGAGGGCAGGTTATACCTACAATGAGCAGTTCTTC | NA | TRBJ2-1 | TRBV18
CASSRDRVGQPQHF | TGTGCCAGTAGCCGCGACAGGGTTGGTCAGCCCCAGCATTTT | TRBD1 | TRBJ1-5 | TRBV19